This TCR beta chain is from a study of cytomegalovirus exposure and HLA in healthy donors. Whole-study results and caveats: Solely CMV serostatus was available to characterize immune exposure. HLA alleles were associated with 15,000 to 20,000 TCR beta sequences in a later analysis at 0.05 false discovery rate. TCR beta chain V- and J-gene trimming was linked, in a later analysis, to a missense variant in DCLRE1C.

The table lists this clone with a few counts. Its antigen is not identified. The donors, nominally healthy at sampling, likely had unrecorded immune exposures. Researchers ran the PCR with 60 Vbeta and 13 Jbeta primers. TCRdb keeps only in-frame clones here, not all; method: immunoSEQ multiplex PCR. The sample holds roughly 140,000 clones; approximately 80% are singletons and the top ten take around 5.4%. Sequencing was carried out using PBMCs. This TCR was recovered from a man under 40 in good health and CMV-seropositive.

CDR3: CASSPGGRGTEAFF. CDR3 in DNA: TGTGCCAGCAGTCCAGGGGGAAGGGGGACTGAAGCTTTCTTT. The rearrangement uses TRBV28 and TRBJ1-1, with 7 positions matching TRBD1. Germline V gene sequence: CDR1 MDHEN, CDR2 SYDVKM. CDR3 size: 14 residues. The V and J ends lost 5 bases and 5 bases, in that order; junction bases with no gene match: 8.